This TCR beta chain is from a study of CD8 T cells in ankylosing spondylitis. Study-level findings and limits: Apparently characteristic of ankylosing spondylitis blood was a TCR beta motif (about 8 highly homologous variants).

This clonotype was picked up a small number of times. Its target is not known. Germline V gene lookup returns CDR1 LGHNA and CDR2 YNFKEQ. V lost 4 bases, J lost 10 bases, and 6 bases stayed unmatched. CDR3 length equals 14 residues. One entry per CDR3 protein, called by TCRdb with MiXCR from the 5' RACE reads. The sample yields some 840,000 distinct CDR3 sequences, about 12% seen once. The sample taken for sequencing was blood, either unsorted or a sorted T cell fraction (not recorded which). The receptor comes from a male donor with ankylosing spondylitis. V usage is TRBV4-2 and J usage is TRBJ1-4; TRBD1 agrees at 10 bases. The CDR3 here is CASSRGTGEVKLFF. CDR3 DNA sequence: TGTGCCAGCAGCCGAGGGACAGGGGAAGTAAAACTGTTTTTT.